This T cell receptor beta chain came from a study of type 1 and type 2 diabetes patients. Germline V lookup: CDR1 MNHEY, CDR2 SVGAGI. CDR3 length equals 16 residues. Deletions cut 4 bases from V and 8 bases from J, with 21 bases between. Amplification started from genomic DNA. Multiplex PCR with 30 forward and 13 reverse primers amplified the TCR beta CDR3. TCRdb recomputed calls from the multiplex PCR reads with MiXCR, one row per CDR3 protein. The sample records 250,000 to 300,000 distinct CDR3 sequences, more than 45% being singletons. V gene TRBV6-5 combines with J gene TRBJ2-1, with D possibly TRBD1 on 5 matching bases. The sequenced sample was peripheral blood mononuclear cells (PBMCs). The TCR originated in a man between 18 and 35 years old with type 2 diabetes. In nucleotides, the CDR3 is TGTGCCAGCAGTTCCTCTAGGGGCCTCGAGTGGGATGAGCAGTTCTTC. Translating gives CASSSSRGLEWDEQFF.